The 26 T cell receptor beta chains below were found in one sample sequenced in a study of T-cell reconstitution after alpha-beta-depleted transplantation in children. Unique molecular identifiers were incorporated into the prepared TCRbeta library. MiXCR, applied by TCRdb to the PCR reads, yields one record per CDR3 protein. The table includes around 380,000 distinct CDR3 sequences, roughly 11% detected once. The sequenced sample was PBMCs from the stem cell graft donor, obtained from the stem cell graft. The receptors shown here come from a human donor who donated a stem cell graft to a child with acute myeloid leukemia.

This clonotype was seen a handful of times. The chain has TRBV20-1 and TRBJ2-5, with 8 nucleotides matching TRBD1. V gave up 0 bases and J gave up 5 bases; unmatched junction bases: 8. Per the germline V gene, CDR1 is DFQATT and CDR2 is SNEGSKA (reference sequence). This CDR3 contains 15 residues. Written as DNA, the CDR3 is TGCAGTGCTAGAGAGTTGGGACAGGTTGTTGAGACCCAGTACTTC. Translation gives CSARELGQVVETQYF.

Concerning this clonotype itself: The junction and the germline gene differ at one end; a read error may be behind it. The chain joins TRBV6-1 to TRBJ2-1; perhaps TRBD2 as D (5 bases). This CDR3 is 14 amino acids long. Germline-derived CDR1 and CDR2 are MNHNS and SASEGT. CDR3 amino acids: CASSQSGVPNVQFF. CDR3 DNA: TGTGCCAGCAGCCAATCCGGGGTCCCCAATGTGCAGTTCTTC.

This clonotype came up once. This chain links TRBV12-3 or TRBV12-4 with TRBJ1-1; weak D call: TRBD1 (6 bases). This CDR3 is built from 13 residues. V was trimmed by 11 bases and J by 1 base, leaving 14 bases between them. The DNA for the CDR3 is TGTGCCGGGCAGAAACAGGGGAACACTGAAGCTTTCTTT. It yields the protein CAGQKQGNTEAFF.

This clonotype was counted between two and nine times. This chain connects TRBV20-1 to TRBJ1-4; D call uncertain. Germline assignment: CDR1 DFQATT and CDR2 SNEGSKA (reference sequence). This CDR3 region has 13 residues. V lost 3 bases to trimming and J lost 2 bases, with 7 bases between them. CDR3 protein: CSASAGTNEKLFF. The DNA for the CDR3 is TGCAGTGCTAGTGCGGGGACTAATGAAAAACTGTTTTTT.

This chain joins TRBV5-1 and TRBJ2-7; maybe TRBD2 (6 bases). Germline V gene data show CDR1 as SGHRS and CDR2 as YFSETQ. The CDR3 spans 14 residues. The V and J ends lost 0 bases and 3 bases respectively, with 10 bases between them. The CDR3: CASSLGEEGYEQYF. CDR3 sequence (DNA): TGCGCCAGCAGCTTGGGGGAGGAGGGCTACGAGCAGTACTTC.

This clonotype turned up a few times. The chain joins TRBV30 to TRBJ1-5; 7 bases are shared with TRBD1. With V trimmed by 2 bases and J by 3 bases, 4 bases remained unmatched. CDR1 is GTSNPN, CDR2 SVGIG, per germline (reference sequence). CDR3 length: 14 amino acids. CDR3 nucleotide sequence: TGTGCCTGGAGTACAGGGGCCGTCAATCAGCCCCAGCATTTT. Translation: CAWSTGAVNQPQHF.

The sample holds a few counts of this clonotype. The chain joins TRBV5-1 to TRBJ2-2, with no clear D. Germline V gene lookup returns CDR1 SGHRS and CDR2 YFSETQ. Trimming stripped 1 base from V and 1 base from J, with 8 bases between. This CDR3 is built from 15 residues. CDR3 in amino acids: CASSLSALNTGELFF. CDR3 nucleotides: TGCGCCAGCAGCTTGTCTGCTTTGAACACCGGGGAGCTGTTTTTT.

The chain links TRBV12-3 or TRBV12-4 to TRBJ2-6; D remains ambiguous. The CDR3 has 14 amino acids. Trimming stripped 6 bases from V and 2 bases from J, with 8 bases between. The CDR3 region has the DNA TGTGCCAGCAGCCACCCTCCTGGGGCCAACGTCCTGACTTTC. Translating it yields CASSHPPGANVLTF.

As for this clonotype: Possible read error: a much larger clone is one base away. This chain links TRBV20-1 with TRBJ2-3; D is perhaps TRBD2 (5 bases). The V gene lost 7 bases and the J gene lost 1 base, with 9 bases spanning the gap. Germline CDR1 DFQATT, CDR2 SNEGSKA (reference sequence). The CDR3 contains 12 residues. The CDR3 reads CSGRAGTDTQYF. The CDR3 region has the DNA TGCAGTGGACGAGCGGGCACAGATACGCAGTATTTT.

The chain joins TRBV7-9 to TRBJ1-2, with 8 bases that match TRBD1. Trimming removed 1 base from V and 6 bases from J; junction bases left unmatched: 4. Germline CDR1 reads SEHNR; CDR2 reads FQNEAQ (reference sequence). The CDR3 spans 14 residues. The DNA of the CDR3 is TGTGCCAGCAGCTTAGTCGGGACAGGCGATGGCTACACCTTC. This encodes CASSLVGTGDGYTF. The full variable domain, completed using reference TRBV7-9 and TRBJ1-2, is DTGVSQNPRHKITKRGQNVTFRCDPISEHNRLYWYRQTLGQGPEFLTYFQNEAQLEKSRLLSDRFSAERPKGSFSTLEIQRTEQGDSAMYLCASSLVGTGDGYTFGSGTRLTVV.

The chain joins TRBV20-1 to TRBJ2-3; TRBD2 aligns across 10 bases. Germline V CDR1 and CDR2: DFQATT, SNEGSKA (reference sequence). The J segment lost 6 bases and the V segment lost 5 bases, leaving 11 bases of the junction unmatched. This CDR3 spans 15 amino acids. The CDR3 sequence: CSAGLLAGFPDTQYF. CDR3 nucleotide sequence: TGCAGTGCTGGTTTACTAGCGGGGTTCCCCGATACGCAGTATTTT.

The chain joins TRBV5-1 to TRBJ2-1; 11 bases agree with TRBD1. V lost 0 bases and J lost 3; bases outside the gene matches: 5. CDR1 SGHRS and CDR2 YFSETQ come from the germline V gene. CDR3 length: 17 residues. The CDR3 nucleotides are TGCGCCAGCAGCTTGGCCTTGGGGACAGGGGGCTACAATGAGCAGTTCTTC. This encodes CASSLALGTGGYNEQFF.

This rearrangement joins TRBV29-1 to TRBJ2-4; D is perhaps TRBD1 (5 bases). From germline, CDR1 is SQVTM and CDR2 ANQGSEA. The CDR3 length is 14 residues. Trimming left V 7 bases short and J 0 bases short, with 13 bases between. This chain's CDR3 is CSANPTVAKNIQYF. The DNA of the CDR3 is TGCAGCGCGAACCCGACAGTAGCCAAAAACATTCAGTACTTC.

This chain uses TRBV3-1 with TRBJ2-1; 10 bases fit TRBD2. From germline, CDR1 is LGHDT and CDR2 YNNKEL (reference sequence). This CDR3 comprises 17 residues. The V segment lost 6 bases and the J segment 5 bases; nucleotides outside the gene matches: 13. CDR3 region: CASRHTAGTSDNNEQFF. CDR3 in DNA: TGTGCCAGCAGACACACGGCCGGGACTAGCGACAACAATGAGCAGTTCTTC.

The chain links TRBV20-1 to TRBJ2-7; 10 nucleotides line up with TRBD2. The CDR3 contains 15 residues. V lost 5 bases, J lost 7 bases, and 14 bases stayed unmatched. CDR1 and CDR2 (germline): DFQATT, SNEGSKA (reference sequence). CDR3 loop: CSAGVGASGSLEQYF. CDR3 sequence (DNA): TGCAGTGCTGGGGTGGGGGCTAGCGGGAGTCTTGAGCAGTACTTC.

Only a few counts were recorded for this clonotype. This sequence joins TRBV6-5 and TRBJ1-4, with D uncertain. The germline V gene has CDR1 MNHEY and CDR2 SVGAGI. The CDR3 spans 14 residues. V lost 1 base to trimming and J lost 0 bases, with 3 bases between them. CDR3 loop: CASSYFATNEKLFF. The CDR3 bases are TGTGCCAGCAGTTACTTTGCAACTAATGAAAAACTGTTTTTT.

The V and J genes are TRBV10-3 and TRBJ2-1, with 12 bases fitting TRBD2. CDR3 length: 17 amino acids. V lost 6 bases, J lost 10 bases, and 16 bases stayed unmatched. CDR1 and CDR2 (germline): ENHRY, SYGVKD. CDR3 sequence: CAISPIKTSGRAREQFF. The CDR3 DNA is TGTGCCATCAGCCCAATCAAGACTAGCGGGAGAGCACGGGAGCAGTTCTTC.

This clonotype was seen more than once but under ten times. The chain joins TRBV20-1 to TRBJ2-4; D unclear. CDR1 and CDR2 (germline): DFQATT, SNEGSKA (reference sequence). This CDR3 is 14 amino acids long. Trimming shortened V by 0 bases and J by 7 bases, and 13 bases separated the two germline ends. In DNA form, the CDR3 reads TGCAGTGCTAGAGATTTTGCCCGATGGAACATTCAGTACTTC. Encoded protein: CSARDFARWNIQYF.

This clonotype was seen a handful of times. The CDR3 DNA is TGTGCCACCAGCAGGACAGGGAATTCCTACGAGCAGTACTTC. It is translated as CATSRTGNSYEQYF. V usage is TRBV15 and J usage is TRBJ2-7; 7 bases agree with TRBD1. CDR1 is LNHNV and CDR2 is YYDKDF in the germline V gene (reference sequence). J gave up 1 base and V 3 bases, and 3 bases lay outside the gene matches. There are 14 residues in the CDR3.

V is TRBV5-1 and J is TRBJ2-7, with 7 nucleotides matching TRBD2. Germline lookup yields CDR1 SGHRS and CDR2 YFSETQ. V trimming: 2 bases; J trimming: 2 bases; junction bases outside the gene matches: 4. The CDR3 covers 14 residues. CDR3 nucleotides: TGCGCCAGCAGCTTTGAGGGAGGGCCCTACGAGCAGTACTTC. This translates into CASSFEGGPYEQYF.

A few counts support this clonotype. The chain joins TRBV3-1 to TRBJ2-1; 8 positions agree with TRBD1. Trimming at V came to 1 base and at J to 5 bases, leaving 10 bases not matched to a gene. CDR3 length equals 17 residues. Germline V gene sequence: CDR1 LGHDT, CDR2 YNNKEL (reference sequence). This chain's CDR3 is CASSQVETGVFDNEQFF. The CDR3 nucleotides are TGTGCCAGCAGCCAAGTGGAGACAGGGGTTTTCGACAATGAGCAGTTCTTC.

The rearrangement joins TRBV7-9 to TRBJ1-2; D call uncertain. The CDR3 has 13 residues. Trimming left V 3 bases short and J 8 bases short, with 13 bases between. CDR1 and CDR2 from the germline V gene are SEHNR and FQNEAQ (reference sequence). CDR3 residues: CASSFAPTGGYTF. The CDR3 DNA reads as TGTGCCAGCAGCTTCGCTCCGACCGGAGGCTACACCTTC.

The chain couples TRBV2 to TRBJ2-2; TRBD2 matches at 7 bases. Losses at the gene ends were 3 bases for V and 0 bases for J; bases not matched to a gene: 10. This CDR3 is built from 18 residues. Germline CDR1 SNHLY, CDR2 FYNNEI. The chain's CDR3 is CASSDGAGLTANTGELFF. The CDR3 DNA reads TGTGCCAGCAGTGATGGAGCGGGGCTAACCGCGAACACCGGGGAGCTGTTTTTT.

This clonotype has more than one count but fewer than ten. For the CDR3, the DNA is TGTGCCAGCAGTACCGGGACAGGGGGCCTAGAGACCCAGTACTTC. It is translated as CASSTGTGGLETQYF. The chain combines TRBV6-1 with TRBJ2-5; 12 bases are a match to TRBD1. CDR3 length: 15 amino acids. Germline values: CDR1 MNHNS, CDR2 SASEGT. Trimming took 5 bases from V and 4 from J; bases not matched to a gene: 5.

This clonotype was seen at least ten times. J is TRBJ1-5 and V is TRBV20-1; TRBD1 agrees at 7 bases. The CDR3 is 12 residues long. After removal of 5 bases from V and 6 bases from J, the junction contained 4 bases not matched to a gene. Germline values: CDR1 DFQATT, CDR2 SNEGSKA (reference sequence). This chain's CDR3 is CSADRAGQPQHF. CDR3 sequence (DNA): TGCAGTGCTGACAGGGCTGGTCAGCCCCAGCATTTT.

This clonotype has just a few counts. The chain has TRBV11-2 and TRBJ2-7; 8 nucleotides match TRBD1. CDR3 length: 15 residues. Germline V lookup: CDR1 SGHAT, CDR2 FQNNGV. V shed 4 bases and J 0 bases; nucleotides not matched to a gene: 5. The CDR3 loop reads CASSSYRGISYEQYF. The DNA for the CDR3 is TGTGCCAGCAGCTCCTACAGGGGGATCTCCTACGAGCAGTACTTC.